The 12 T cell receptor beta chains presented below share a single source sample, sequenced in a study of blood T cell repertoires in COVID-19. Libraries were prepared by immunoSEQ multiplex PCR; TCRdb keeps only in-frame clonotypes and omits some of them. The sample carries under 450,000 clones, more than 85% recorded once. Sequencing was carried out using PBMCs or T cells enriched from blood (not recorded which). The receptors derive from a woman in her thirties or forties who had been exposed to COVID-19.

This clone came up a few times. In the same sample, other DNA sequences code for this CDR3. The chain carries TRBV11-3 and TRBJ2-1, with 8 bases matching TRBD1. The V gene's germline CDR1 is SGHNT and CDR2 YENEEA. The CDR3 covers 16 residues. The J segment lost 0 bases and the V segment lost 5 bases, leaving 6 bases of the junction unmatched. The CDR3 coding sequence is TGTGCCAGCAGCCCCCGACAGGGGAGCTCCTACAATGAGCAGTTCTTC. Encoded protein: CASSPRQGSSYNEQFF.

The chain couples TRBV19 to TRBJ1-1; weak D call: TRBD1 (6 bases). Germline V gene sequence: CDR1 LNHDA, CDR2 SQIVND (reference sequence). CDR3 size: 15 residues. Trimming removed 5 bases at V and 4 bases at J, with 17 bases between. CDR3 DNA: TGTGCCAGTAGTCCGCCGGGGGGAGGGGGCACTGAAGCTTTCTTT. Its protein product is CASSPPGGGGTEAFF.

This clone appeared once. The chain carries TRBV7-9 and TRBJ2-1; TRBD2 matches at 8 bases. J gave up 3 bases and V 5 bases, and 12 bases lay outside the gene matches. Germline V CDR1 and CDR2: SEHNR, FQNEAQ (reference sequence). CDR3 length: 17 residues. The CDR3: CASSLRGGMDRYNEQFF. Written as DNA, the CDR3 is TGTGCCAGCAGCCTACGGGGGGGGATGGACCGCTACAATGAGCAGTTCTTC.

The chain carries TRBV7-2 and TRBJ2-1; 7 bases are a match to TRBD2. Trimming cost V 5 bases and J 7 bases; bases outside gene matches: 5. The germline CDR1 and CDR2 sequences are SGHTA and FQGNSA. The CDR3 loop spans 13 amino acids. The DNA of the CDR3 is TGTGCCAGCAGCCGGGACTACCAGAATGAGCAGTTCTTC. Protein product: CASSRDYQNEQFF.

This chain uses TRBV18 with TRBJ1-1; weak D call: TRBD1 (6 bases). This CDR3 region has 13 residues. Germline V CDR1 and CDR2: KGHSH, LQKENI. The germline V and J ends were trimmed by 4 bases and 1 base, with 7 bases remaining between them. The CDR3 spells CASSLRGNTEAFF. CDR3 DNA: TGTGCCAGCTCACTCAGGGGGAACACTGAAGCTTTCTTT.

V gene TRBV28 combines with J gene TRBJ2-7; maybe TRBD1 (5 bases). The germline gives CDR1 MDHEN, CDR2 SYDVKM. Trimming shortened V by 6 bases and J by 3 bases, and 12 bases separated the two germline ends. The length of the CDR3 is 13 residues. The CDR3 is CASSRQGSYEQYF. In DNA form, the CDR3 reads TGTGCCAGCAGCCGTCAGGGTAGCTACGAGCAGTACTTC. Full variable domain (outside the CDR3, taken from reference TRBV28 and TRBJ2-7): DVKVTQSSRYLVKRTGEKVFLECVQDMDHENMFWYRQDPGLGLRLIYFSYDVKMKEKGDIPEGYSVSREKKERFSLILESASTNQTSMYLCASSRQGSYEQYFGPGTRLTVT.

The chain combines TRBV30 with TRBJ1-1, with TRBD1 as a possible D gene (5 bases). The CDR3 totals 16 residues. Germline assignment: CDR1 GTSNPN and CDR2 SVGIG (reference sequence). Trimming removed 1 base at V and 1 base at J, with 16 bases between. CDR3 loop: CAWSGRGRQGNTEAFF. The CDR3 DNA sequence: TGTGCCTGGAGTGGGCGGGGGAGGCAGGGGAACACTGAAGCTTTCTTT. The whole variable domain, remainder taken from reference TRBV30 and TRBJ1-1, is SQTIHQWPATLVQPVGSPLSLECTVEGTSNPNLYWYRQAAGRGLQLLFYSVGIGQISSEVPQNLSASRPQDRQFILSSKKLLLSDSGFYLCAWSGRGRQGNTEAFFGQGTRLTVV.

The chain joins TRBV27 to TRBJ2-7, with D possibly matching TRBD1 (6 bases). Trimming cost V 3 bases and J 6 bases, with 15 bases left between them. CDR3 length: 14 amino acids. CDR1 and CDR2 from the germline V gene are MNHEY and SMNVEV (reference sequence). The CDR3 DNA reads TGTGCCAGCAGTTTTGGGACAAACTTTCGCGAGCAGTACTTC. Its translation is CASSFGTNFREQYF.

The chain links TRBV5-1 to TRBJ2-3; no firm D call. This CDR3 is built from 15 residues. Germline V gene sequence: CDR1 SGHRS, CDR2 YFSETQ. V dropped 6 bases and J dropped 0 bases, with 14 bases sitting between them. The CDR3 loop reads CASISTPESTDTQYF. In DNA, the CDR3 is TGCGCCAGCATATCGACTCCAGAGAGCACAGATACGCAGTATTTT.

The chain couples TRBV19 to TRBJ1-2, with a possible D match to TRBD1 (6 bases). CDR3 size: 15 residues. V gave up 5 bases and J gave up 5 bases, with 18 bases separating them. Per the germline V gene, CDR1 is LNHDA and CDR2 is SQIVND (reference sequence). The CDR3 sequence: CASSRRPDSTYGYTF. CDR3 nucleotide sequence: TGTGCCAGTAGTCGACGGCCGGACAGTACGTATGGCTACACCTTC. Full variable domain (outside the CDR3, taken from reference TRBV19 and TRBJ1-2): DGGITQSPKYLFRKEGQNVTLSCEQNLNHDAMYWYRQDPGQGLRLIYYSQIVNDFQKGDIAEGYSVSREKKESFPLTVTSAQKNPTAFYLCASSRRPDSTYGYTFGSGTRLTVV.

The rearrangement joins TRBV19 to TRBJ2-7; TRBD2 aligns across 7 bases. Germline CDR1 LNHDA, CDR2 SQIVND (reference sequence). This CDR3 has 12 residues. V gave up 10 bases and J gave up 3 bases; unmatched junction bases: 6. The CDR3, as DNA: TGTGCCACCCGCAGGACTAGCTACGAGCAGTACTTC. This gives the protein CATRRTSYEQYF. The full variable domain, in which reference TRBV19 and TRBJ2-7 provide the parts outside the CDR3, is DGGITQSPKYLFRKEGQNVTLSCEQNLNHDAMYWYRQDPGQGLRLIYYSQIVNDFQKGDIAEGYSVSREKKESFPLTVTSAQKNPTAFYLCATRRTSYEQYFGPGTRLTVT.

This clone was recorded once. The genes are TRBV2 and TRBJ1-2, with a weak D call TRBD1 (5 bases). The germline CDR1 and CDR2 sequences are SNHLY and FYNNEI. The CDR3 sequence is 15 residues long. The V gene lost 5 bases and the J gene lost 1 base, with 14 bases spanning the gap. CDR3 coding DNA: TGTGCCAGCAGTAGGGGTTCTTCTTTTAACTATGGCTACACCTTC. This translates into CASSRGSSFNYGYTF. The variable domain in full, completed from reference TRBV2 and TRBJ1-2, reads EPEVTQTPSHQVTQMGQEVILRCVPISNHLYFYWYRQILGQKVEFLVSFYNNEISEKSEIFDDQFSVERPDGSNFTLKIRSTKLEDSAMYFCASSRGSSFNYGYTFGSGTRLTVV.